The rows below give T cell receptor beta chains drawn from one sample of a study of vaccination effects on CD4 cells after COVID-19. Assay: immunoSEQ multiplex PCR; the TCRdb copy retains only in-frame clones and omits some. Seen here are roughly 25,000 clones, over 55% observed once, and the top ten hold about 12%. Their recognized antigens are unknown. The input for sequencing was CD4+ T cells from PBMCs cultured with HCoV-OC43 spike peptides, taken before COVID-19 vaccination. The receptors were gathered from a human donor who received a COVID-19 vaccine. The CDR3 runs from the conserved cysteine through the conserved F or W.

v_call cdr3_aa
TRBV5-6 CASSLGDTQYF
TRBV5-1 CASSLGTGDRYTGELFF
TRBV18 CASSPQAGDYEQYF
TRBV11-1 CASSLETGRTQYF
TRBV6-5 CASSYDAGLTGELFF
TRBV19 CASSMYSGRDYGYTF
TRBV10-1 CASSSKVRTEAFF
TRBV19 CASSITRPARGGEKLFF
TRBV7-9 CASRTGGPSYEQYF
TRBV7-9 CASSLGGTGIGTPQHF
TRBV10-3 CATRTGGNEKLFF
TRBV19 CASSPVGEVQPQHF
TRBV5-1 CASTAEFNTEAFF
TRBV14 CASSQGSRGGSETQYF
TRBV5-1 CASSLAGSKETQYF
TRBV4-2 CASSRGTGVNQPQHF
TRBV6-1 CATGQGDYGYTF
TRBV3-1/TRBV3-2 CASSQVGGQGYNEQYF
TRBV19 CASPGTNHNYGYTF
TRBV6-5 CASSRTVSEKLFF
TRBV5-1 CASSLGGDGSGNTIYF
TRBV4-1 CASSQDKAPVNEQFF
TRBV7-9 CASSSWKNYGYTF
TRBV5-1 CASSGGQSNEKLFF
TRBV11-2 CASSNFGLAKNIQYF
TRBV18 CASSLITGGRSYEQYF
TRBV6-5 CASSYWGGEENTIYF
TRBV7-9 CASSISGVAYEQYF
TRBV19 CASGGQGGNQPQHF
TRBV3-1/TRBV3-2 CASSWTGNEQYF
TRBV25-1 CASSDGPWVMNTQYF
TRBV6-1 CASSTQGRHGYTF
TRBV2 CARDRIQGADYGYTF
TRBV19 CASITTGLGMANVLTF
TRBV18 CASSPQRLADRETQYF
TRBV5-8 CASSLSGRGPQHF
TRBV5-1 CASSFQVGYEQYF
TRBV5-1 CASSLGSVAEAFF
TRBV19 CASSRAGTEGYEQYF
TRBV11-1 CASSIRTPGGEAFF
TRBV19 CASSIYAGSGTGELFF
TRBV2 CASTWLAGANEQFF
TRBV4-1 CASSQEGSSPGELFF
TRBV6-2/TRBV6-3 CASSHTAGGAAQPQHF
TRBV4-1 CASSEFDDTQYF
TRBV18 CASSPTEGGEQYF
TRBV7-9 CASTLTGELFF
TRBV5-4 CASSLEAGYNSPLHF
TRBV5-4 CASSLDRRNEKLFF
TRBV5-4 CASSLDPAGYNEQFF
TRBV5-6 CASSLRELRANVLTF
TRBV6-1 CASSEFWGNEQFF
TRBV18 CASSPPLAGGRNEQFF
TRBV29-1 CSVERGSGSYEQYF